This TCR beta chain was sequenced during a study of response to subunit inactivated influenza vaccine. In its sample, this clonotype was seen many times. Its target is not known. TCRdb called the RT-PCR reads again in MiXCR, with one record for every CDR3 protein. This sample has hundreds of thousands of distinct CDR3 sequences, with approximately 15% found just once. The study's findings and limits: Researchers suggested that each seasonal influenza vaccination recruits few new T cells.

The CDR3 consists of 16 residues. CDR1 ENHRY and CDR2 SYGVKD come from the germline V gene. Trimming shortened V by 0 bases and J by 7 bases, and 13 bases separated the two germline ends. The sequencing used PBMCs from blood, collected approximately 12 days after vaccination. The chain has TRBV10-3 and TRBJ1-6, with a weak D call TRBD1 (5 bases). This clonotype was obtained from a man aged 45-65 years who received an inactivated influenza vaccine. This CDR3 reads CAISESIGTDNSPLHF. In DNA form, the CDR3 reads TGTGCCATCAGTGAGTCGATTGGGACGGACAATTCACCCCTCCACTTT.